The 22 T cell receptor beta chains presented below share a single source sample, sequenced in a study of cytomegalovirus exposure and HLA in healthy donors. Assay used: immunoSEQ multiplex PCR; TCRdb lists only in-frame clones, some missing. This sample has approximately 150,000 clones, with roughly 90% found just once. The sequenced sample was PBMCs. These receptors were taken from a young man in good health and CMV-seropositive.

The chain uses TRBV6-5 and TRBJ2-7; D is possibly TRBD2 (5 bases). The ends were cut back, 6 bases at V and 3 bases at J, with 12 bases in the middle. The CDR3 runs 13 residues. Per germline, CDR1 MNHEY and CDR2 SVGAGI. This CDR3 reads CASSQEGRYEQYF. CDR3 DNA sequence: TGTGCCAGCAGCCAAGAGGGCCGCTACGAGCAGTACTTC.

The rearrangement joins TRBV2 to TRBJ2-5; D is perhaps TRBD1 (5 bases). Germline V gene data show CDR1 as SNHLY and CDR2 as FYNNEI. V gave up 6 bases and J gave up 4 bases, with 9 bases separating them. The CDR3 totals 12 residues. The CDR3 DNA reads TGTGCCAGCAGCAGGGCCCCAGAGACCCAGTACTTC. Translated: CASSRAPETQYF.

The chain's CDR3 is CASSVGQGIRWQGYTF. The DNA for the CDR3 is TGTGCCAGCAGTGTAGGACAGGGGATTAGGTGGCAGGGCTACACCTTC. This chain joins TRBV28 and TRBJ1-2, with 9 positions matching TRBD1. The length of the CDR3 is 16 residues. The V gene's germline CDR1 is MDHEN and CDR2 SYDVKM. V lost 5 bases, J lost 8 bases, and 15 bases stayed unmatched.

J is TRBJ2-7 and V is TRBV5-7; D gene uncertain. TRBV5-7 is classed as an ORF, of uncertain function. The V end was cut by 0 bases, the J end by 0 bases, with 7 bases between. The CDR3 consists of 14 residues. The CDR3 loop is CASSLGRLSYEQYF. The CDR3 nucleotides are TGTGCCAGCAGCTTGGGGCGGCTCTCCTACGAGCAGTACTTC.

The gene calls are TRBV2 and TRBJ1-5; D is unresolved. CDR1 is SNHLY and CDR2 is FYNNEI in the germline V gene. The CDR3 runs to 12 residues. Trimming removed 6 bases from V and 7 bases from J, with 10 bases in between. CDR3 loop: CASSLEVQPQHF. CDR3 sequence (DNA): TGTGCCAGCAGCCTGGAGGTCCAGCCCCAGCATTTT.

A single count supports this clone. The rearrangement uses TRBV6-6 and TRBJ1-5; no clear D. The CDR3 is made up of 16 amino acids. The germline V gene has CDR1 MNHNY and CDR2 SVGAGI (reference sequence). The V end lost 5 bases, the J end lost 0 bases, and 14 bases lay between the germline ends. In DNA, the CDR3 is TGTGCCAGCAGTCCCACCGGACGGGGTAGCAATCAGCCCCAGCATTTT. Its protein product is CASSPTGRGSNQPQHF.

This clone was observed a few times. This chain uses TRBV10-3 with TRBJ2-7, with TRBD1 matching over 8 bases. V lost 10 bases, J lost 2 bases, and 7 bases stayed unmatched. The CDR3 contains 13 residues. Germline loops: CDR1 ENHRY, CDR2 SYGVKD. CDR3 loop: CATSGQGTYEQYF. Written as DNA, the CDR3 is TGTGCCACCTCCGGACAGGGTACCTACGAGCAGTACTTC.

The chain carries TRBV5-1 and TRBJ1-1, with 8 bases that match TRBD1. V shed 0 bases and J 2 bases; nucleotides not matched to a gene: 3. Germline values: CDR1 SGHRS, CDR2 YFSETQ. This CDR3 is 15 amino acids long. The DNA for the CDR3 is TGCGCCAGCAGCTTGGGGACAGGGCCAAACACTGAAGCTTTCTTT. This gives the protein CASSLGTGPNTEAFF. The full variable domain, its missing parts supplied by reference TRBV5-1 and TRBJ1-1, is KAGVTQTPRYLIKTRGQQVTLSCSPISGHRSVSWYQQTPGQGLQFLFEYFSETQRNKGNFPGRFSGRQFSNSRSEMNVSTLELGDSALYLCASSLGTGPNTEAFFGQGTRLTVV.

The chain combines TRBV9 with TRBJ2-7; D may be TRBD2 (5 bases). The V gene lost 4 bases and the J gene lost 5 bases, with 22 bases spanning the gap. This CDR3 region has 16 residues. In germline, CDR1 is SGDLS, CDR2 YYNGEE. The CDR3 sequence is CASSPEGTRPLDEQYF. The CDR3 coding sequence is TGTGCCAGCAGCCCCGAGGGCACCCGACCCTTGGACGAGCAGTACTTC.

The chain uses TRBV28 and TRBJ1-1, with D possibly matching TRBD1 (6 bases). Trimming removed 7 bases from V and 7 bases from J, with 16 bases in between. In germline, CDR1 is MDHEN, CDR2 SYDVKM. The length of the CDR3 is 13 residues. The CDR3 loop reads CASKLTGFVEAFF. The DNA of the CDR3 is TGTGCCAGCAAACTCACAGGGTTTGTTGAAGCTTTCTTT.

This clone has a handful of counts. The gene calls are TRBV6-1 and TRBJ1-1; D is unclear. The CDR3 runs to 13 residues. V lost 4 bases and J lost 5, with 11 bases in between. Germline CDR1 MNHNS, CDR2 SASEGT. The CDR3 here is CASSVMGITEAFF. The CDR3 DNA sequence: TGTGCCAGCAGTGTGATGGGCATTACTGAAGCTTTCTTT.

This chain connects TRBV7-6 to TRBJ1-2; 7 bases align to TRBD1. The CDR3 covers 13 residues. Trimming took 3 bases from V and 3 from J; bases not matched to a gene: 1. Germline V gene lookup returns CDR1 SGHVS and CDR2 FNYEAQ. Here the CDR3 reads CASSLGQHYGYTF. CDR3 bases: TGTGCCAGCAGCTTGGGACAGCACTATGGCTACACCTTC.

V usage is TRBV30 and J usage is TRBJ2-5; TRBD2 aligns across 10 bases. Losses at the gene ends were 0 bases for V and 7 bases for J; bases not matched to a gene: 11. CDR1 and CDR2 from the germline V gene are GTSNPN and SVGIG (reference sequence). The CDR3 runs to 16 residues. CDR3 DNA sequence: TGTGCCTGGAGTGTAAGGGCTAGCGGGAGAGTTGGGACCCAGTACTTC. Protein: CAWSVRASGRVGTQYF.

The rearrangement uses TRBV6-5 and TRBJ2-7, with no clear D. With 2 bases removed from V and 1 base from J, the gap between germline ends came to 9 bases. Germline V gene data show CDR1 as MNHEY and CDR2 as SVGAGI. This CDR3 has 14 residues. DNA of the CDR3: TGTGCCAGCAGTTACGGGCCCATGTCCTACGAGCAGTACTTC. This gives the protein CASSYGPMSYEQYF.

J is TRBJ1-2 and V is TRBV18; the D gene is possibly TRBD1 (6 bases). Trimming pared 2 bases from V and 8 bases from J, leaving 18 bases between. Germline CDR1 and CDR2: KGHSH and LQKENI. The CDR3 totals 15 residues. The CDR3, as DNA: TGTGCCAGCTCACCAGGACAGTCTCTCATCGGCGGCTACACCTTC. Its translation is CASSPGQSLIGGYTF.

This chain joins TRBV2 and TRBJ2-3, with TRBD1 matching over 8 bases. The CDR3 contains 15 residues. Germline V gene data show CDR1 as SNHLY and CDR2 as FYNNEI. V was clipped by 3 bases and J by 1 base; unmatched bases: 3. In nucleotides, the CDR3 is TGTGCCAGCAGTGAGACAGGGGTGGGCACAGATACGCAGTATTTT. As protein: CASSETGVGTDTQYF.

The chain has TRBV28 and TRBJ1-5, with D uncertain. Trimming left V 2 bases short and J 7 bases short, with 3 bases between. There are 11 residues in the CDR3. CDR1 and CDR2 from the germline V gene are MDHEN and SYDVKM. The CDR3 protein is CASSLSQPQHF. CDR3 DNA: TGTGCCAGCAGTTTAAGCCAGCCCCAGCATTTT.

This chain joins TRBV6-6 and TRBJ2-2; no firm D call. The CDR3 has 14 residues. Germline CDR1 MNHNY, CDR2 SVGAGI (reference sequence). Trimming shortened V by 7 bases and J by 4 bases, and 13 bases separated the two germline ends. CDR3 DNA: TGTGCCAGCACCGTACAGTATGTCACCGGGGAGCTGTTTTTT. Protein: CASTVQYVTGELFF.

The genes are TRBV30 and TRBJ2-2; D might be TRBD2 (6 bases). The CDR3 consists of 14 residues. Trimming stripped 4 bases from V and 5 bases from J, with 14 bases between. Germline V CDR1 and CDR2: GTSNPN, SVGIG (reference sequence). The CDR3 region is CAWNGGLGTGELFF. The CDR3 bases are TGTGCCTGGAATGGGGGGTTGGGTACCGGGGAGCTGTTTTTT.

DNA of the CDR3: TGCGCCAGCAGCCAAGAACAGGGGATCGGCAATCAGCCCCAGCATTTT. Protein product: CASSQEQGIGNQPQHF. V is TRBV4-1 and J is TRBJ1-5; 7 nucleotides match TRBD1. The CDR3 is 16 amino acids. The ends lost 0 bases at V and 2 bases at J; junction bases unmatched: 4. The germline CDR1 and CDR2 sequences are MGHRA and YSYEKL.

V gene TRBV7-9 combines with J gene TRBJ1-1; D is ambiguous. Trimming left V 4 bases short and J 0 bases short, with 12 bases between. Per the germline V gene, CDR1 is SEHNR and CDR2 is FQNEAQ (reference sequence). The CDR3 runs to 15 residues. The CDR3 DNA is TGTGCCAGCAGCTCTGAACAGAGTTTGAACACTGAAGCTTTCTTT. Protein: CASSSEQSLNTEAFF.

The rearrangement joins TRBV6-6 to TRBJ2-1, with 9 bases matching TRBD1. After removal of 6 bases from V and 6 bases from J, the junction contained 12 bases not matched to a gene. This CDR3 comprises 16 residues. Per the germline V gene, CDR1 is MNHNY and CDR2 is SVGAGI (reference sequence). The CDR3 DNA follows: TGTGCCAGCAGCCGCGAGGGACAGGGCCATGGCAATGAGCAGTTCTTC. Translated, it gives CASSREGQGHGNEQFF.